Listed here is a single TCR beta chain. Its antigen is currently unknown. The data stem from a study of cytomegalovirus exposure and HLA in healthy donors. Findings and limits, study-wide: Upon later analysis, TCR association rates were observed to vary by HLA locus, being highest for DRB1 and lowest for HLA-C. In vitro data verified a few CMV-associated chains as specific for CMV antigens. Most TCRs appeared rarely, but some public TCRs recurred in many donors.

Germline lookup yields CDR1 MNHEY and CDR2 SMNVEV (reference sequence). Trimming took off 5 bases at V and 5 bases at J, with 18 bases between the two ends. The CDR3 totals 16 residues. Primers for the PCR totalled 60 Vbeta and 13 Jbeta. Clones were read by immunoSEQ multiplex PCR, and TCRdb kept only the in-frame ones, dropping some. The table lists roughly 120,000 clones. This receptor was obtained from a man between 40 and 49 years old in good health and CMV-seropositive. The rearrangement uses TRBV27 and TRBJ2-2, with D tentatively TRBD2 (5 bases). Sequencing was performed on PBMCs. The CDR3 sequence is CASSPAGGYRTGELFF. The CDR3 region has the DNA TGTGCCAGCAGTCCGGCGGGCGGGTACCGTACCGGGGAGCTGTTTTTT.